This note documents a single TCR beta chain sequence. Its antigen is currently unknown. The sample comes from a study of a mutant IDH1 vaccine in newly diagnosed glioma. Study-wide context: Treatment recipients were approximately 60% male and around 40% female, and their mean age was around 40 years.

TCRdb's table, derived via immunoSEQ multiplex PCR, lists solely in-frame clones and lacks some. The sample holds 98,000 or so clones, 70% to 90% seen once. The time point here: baseline, week 1 (first vaccination visit). The treatment is: pre-vaccination baseline after standard-of-care therapy. Each astrocytoma in the donors was new, WHO grade 3 or 4, IDH1-mutant and ATRX-lost. Study conclusions and caveats: Altogether, 85% to 95% of patients exhibited vaccine-induced immune responses. Any relationship between pseudoprogression and changes in top peripheral T cell clonotypes seemed absent.

This TCR came from a woman in her fifties or sixties with glioma. This specimen consisted of PBMCs, obtained from a glioma patient treated with radiotherapy, temozolomide or both.

The CDR3 DNA reads TGTGCCAGCAGCCAGCCTCTAGCGGGAGGTTACGAGCAGTACTTC. It yields the protein CASSQPLAGGYEQYF. V usage is TRBV4-2 and J usage is TRBJ2-7; 11 nucleotides agree with TRBD2. The CDR3 runs to 15 residues. V lost 3 bases, J lost 4 bases, and 5 bases stayed unmatched. Germline V gives CDR1 LGHNA, CDR2 YNFKEQ.